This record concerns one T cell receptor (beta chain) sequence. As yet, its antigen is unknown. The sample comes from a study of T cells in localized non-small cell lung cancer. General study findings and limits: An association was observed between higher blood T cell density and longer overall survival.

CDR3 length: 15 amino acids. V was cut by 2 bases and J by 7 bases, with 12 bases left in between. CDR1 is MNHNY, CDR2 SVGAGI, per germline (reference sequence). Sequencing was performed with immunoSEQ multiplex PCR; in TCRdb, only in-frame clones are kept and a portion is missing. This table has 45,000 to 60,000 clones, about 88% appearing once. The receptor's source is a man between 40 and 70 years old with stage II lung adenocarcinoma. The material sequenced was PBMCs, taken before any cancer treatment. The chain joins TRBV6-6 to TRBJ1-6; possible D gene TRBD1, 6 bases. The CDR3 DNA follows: TGTGCCAGCAGTTACAGGCAGGGGACGAATTCACCCCTCCACTTT. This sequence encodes CASSYRQGTNSPLHF.